This TCR beta chain appears in the sequencing data of a study of blood T cell repertoires in COVID-19. Looking at the study overall: The United States, Italy and Spain supplied acute and convalescent COVID-19 samples. Nucleic acid was either cDNA or gDNA, and it came from T cells, B-cell-depleted T cells, or PBMCs.

With 1 base clipped from V and 7 bases from J, the junction kept 10 bases outside the gene matches. This CDR3 has 17 amino acids. CDR1 LGHNA and CDR2 YSLEER come from the germline V gene. As handled by the study authors: Estimation of nucleated cell counts relied on the amplification of reference gene primers. Repertoires were generated with immunoSEQ multiplex PCR, while TCRdb's copy carries only in-frame clones and drops some. V and J calls and clone size are those listed in that table; D and trimming were worked out from the DNA. The table records some 340,000 clones, around 82% of them present only once.

This chain uses TRBV4-3 with TRBJ1-3, with TRBD1 matching 10 bases. Sequencing used peripheral blood. This TCR derives from a young man with active or convalescent COVID-19. The CDR3 reads CASSQVTGTGDKNTIYF. Written as DNA, the CDR3 is TGCGCCAGCAGCCAAGTCACTGGGACAGGGGATAAGAACACCATATATTTT.